Listed below are T cell receptor beta chains from one sample, sequenced in a study of esophageal squamous cell carcinoma tumors. TCRdb reprocessed the 5' RACE reads with MiXCR, giving one entry per CDR3 protein. The sample holds roughly 82 distinct CDR3 sequences. The material sequenced was tumor tissue. The receptors here all came from a man aged 50-79 years with esophageal squamous cell carcinoma. Both conserved end residues are part of each CDR3. The D gene is left open where the match is weak. A row's size may be missing; if present it is once, few, many or a size class.

cdr3_aa: CSAYPPGQGAWNTEAFF; cdr3_nt: TGCAGCGCTTACCCGCCGGGACAGGGGGCCTGGAACACTGAAGCTTTCTTT; d_call: TRBD1; j_call: TRBJ1-1; v_call: TRBV29-1; cdr3_length: 17; clone_size: hyperexpanded
cdr3_aa: CASSITGEPYNEQFF; cdr3_nt: TGTGCCAGTAGTATAACCGGGGAGCCCTACAATGAGCAGTTCTTC; d_call: .; j_call: TRBJ2-1; v_call: TRBV19; cdr3_length: 15; clone_size: .
cdr3_aa: CASSLGLAGRVTQYF; cdr3_nt: TGTGCCAGCAGTCTAGGACTAGCGGGTCGGGTTACGCAGTATTTT; d_call: TRBD2; j_call: TRBJ2-3; v_call: TRBV28; cdr3_length: 15; clone_size: hyperexpanded
cdr3_aa: CASSLATHMNTEAFF; cdr3_nt: TGTGCCAGCAGCTTAGCAACGCACATGAACACTGAAGCTTTCTTT; d_call: .; j_call: TRBJ1-1; v_call: TRBV7-9; cdr3_length: 15; clone_size: hyperexpanded
cdr3_aa: CASSPGNTGELFF; cdr3_nt: TGTGCCAGCAGTCCGGGGAACACCGGGGAGCTGTTTTTT; d_call: .; j_call: TRBJ2-2; v_call: TRBV6-6; cdr3_length: 13; clone_size: large
cdr3_aa: CSARVGWASGHNEQFF; cdr3_nt: TGCAGTGCTAGAGTTGGGTGGGCTAGCGGCCACAATGAGCAGTTCTTC; d_call: TRBD2; j_call: TRBJ2-1; v_call: TRBV20-1; cdr3_length: 16; clone_size: hyperexpanded
cdr3_aa: CAISGQGQETQYF; cdr3_nt: TGTGCCATCAGTGGACAGGGCCAAGAGACCCAGTACTTC; d_call: TRBD1; j_call: TRBJ2-5; v_call: TRBV10-3; cdr3_length: 13; clone_size: hyperexpanded
cdr3_aa: CASSSPSGTLGGYTF; cdr3_nt: TGTGCCAGCAGCTCCCCATCCGGGACCCTGGGGGGCTACACCTTC; d_call: .; j_call: TRBJ1-2; v_call: TRBV6-5; cdr3_length: 15; clone_size: large
cdr3_aa: CSYSVSSGNTIYF; cdr3_nt: TGCAGCTACAGCGTTAGCTCTGGAAACACCATATATTTT; d_call: .; j_call: TRBJ1-3; v_call: TRBV29-1; cdr3_length: 13; clone_size: .
cdr3_aa: CASREGQTNSPLHF; cdr3_nt: TGTGCCAGCAGAGAAGGACAGACCAATTCACCCCTCCACTTT; d_call: .; j_call: TRBJ1-6; v_call: TRBV6-5; cdr3_length: 14; clone_size: large
cdr3_aa: CASSQVAGYDEAFF; cdr3_nt: TGTGCCAGCAGCCAAGTAGCCGGGTATGATGAAGCTTTCTTT; d_call: .; j_call: TRBJ1-1; v_call: TRBV14; cdr3_length: 14; clone_size: large
cdr3_aa: CATSREYRAGANVLTF; cdr3_nt: TGTGCCACCAGCAGAGAGTACAGGGCTGGGGCCAACGTCCTGACTTTC; d_call: .; j_call: TRBJ2-6; v_call: TRBV15; cdr3_length: 16; clone_size: hyperexpanded
cdr3_aa: CASSEGGFVIIF; cdr3_nt: TGTGCCAGCAGTGAAGGGGGATTCGTGATCATCTTC; d_call: .; j_call: TRBJ2-1; v_call: TRBV25-1; cdr3_length: 12; clone_size: few
cdr3_aa: CASTEVVGSNQPQHF; cdr3_nt: TGTGCCAGCACCGAGGTGGTGGGAAGCAATCAGCCCCAGCATTTT; d_call: .; j_call: TRBJ1-5; v_call: TRBV6-1; cdr3_length: 15; clone_size: large
cdr3_aa: CASTPLPGEPQHF; cdr3_nt: TGTGCCAGCACCCCACTCCCCGGGGAGCCCCAGCATTTT; d_call: .; j_call: TRBJ1-5; v_call: TRBV28; cdr3_length: 13; clone_size: hyperexpanded
cdr3_aa: CASSLGVSGEQYF; cdr3_nt: TGCGCCAGCAGCTTAGGGGTTTCGGGAGAGCAGTACTTC; d_call: .; j_call: TRBJ2-7; v_call: TRBV4-1; cdr3_length: 13; clone_size: .
cdr3_aa: CAISNRGSYEQYF; cdr3_nt: TGTGCCATCAGTAACAGGGGGTCCTACGAGCAGTACTTC; d_call: TRBD1; j_call: TRBJ2-7; v_call: TRBV10-3; cdr3_length: 13; clone_size: large
cdr3_aa: CSARDSASSYNSPLHF; cdr3_nt: TGCAGTGCTAGAGATAGCGCGAGCTCCTATAATTCACCCCTCCACTTT; d_call: .; j_call: TRBJ1-6; v_call: TRBV20-1; cdr3_length: 16; clone_size: hyperexpanded